This record looks at one T cell receptor (beta chain) sequence and its context. This CDR3 is 12 amino acids long. Germline values: CDR1 SGHDT, CDR2 YYEEEE. V lost 3 bases to trimming and J lost 4 bases, with 8 bases between them. These data are taken from a study of memory CD4+ T cells and cytomegalovirus serostatus. Assay: immunoSEQ multiplex PCR; the TCRdb copy retains only in-frame clones and omits some. The top ten clones hold around 4.5% of a sample with around 62,000 clones, more than 75% of them seen once. The sort gate was single viable CD3+CD4+CD8-CD45RO+ cells for memory CD4+ T cells. The rearrangement joins TRBV5-6 to TRBJ2-7; a weak D match, TRBD2 (6 bases). The receptor was derived from an adult in good health and CMV-seropositive. The sequenced sample was memory CD4+ T cells from blood. CDR3 coding DNA: TGTGCCAGCAGCTACCTAGCGTACGAGCAGTACTTC. Residues: CASSYLAYEQYF.